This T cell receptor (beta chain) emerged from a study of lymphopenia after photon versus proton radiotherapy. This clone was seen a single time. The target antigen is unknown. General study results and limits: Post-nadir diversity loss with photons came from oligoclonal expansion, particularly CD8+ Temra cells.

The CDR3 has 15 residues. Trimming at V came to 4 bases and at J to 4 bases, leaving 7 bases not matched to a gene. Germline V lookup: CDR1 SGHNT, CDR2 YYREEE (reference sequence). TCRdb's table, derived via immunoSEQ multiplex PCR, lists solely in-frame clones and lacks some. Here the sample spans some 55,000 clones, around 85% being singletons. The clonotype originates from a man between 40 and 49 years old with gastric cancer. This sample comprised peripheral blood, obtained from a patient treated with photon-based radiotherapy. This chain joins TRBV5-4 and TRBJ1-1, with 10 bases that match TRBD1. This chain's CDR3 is CASSLPGQGITEAFF. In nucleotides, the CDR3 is TGTGCCAGCAGCCTGCCGGGACAGGGGATCACTGAAGCTTTCTTT.